This T cell receptor beta chain was documented in a study of OX40 agonist ivuxolimab in advanced cancers. Study-wide context: Ivuxolimab was an agonistic, fully human IgG2 monoclonal antibody directed against OX40 (CD134), a costimulatory receptor. Intravenous ivuxolimab was administered to patients every 2 weeks at six dose levels: 0.01, 0.1, 0.3, 1.5, 3 and 10 mg/kg. Among the 50 to 55 dose-escalation patients, some 20 had hepatocellular carcinoma, approximately 15 melanoma, 9 renal cell carcinoma and 9 head and neck cancer. A male proportion of roughly 80% and a mean age of approximately 61 years, ranging from roughly 23 to 80, were recorded for the dose-escalation cohort. Patients were allowed to have had prior anti-PD-1, anti-PD-L1 or anti-CTLA-4 therapy, and 30% to 40% of the dose-escalation patients had previously received checkpoint inhibitors. Partial responses occurred in three dose-escalation patients: two with cutaneous melanoma and one with hepatocellular carcinoma. The point of sequencing TCRbeta in the periphery was to test whether ivuxolimab changed TCR sequence diversity and drove clonal T-cell expansion. The paper reports the monotherapy dose-escalation portion (N of about 54 patients) of the phase I ivuxolimab trial.

Findings and caveats that apply to the study as a whole: In the 0.1-3.0 mg/kg groups, partial responders were among the patients with the lowest normalized peripheral clonal expansion, particularly in CD8+ T cells. Which antigens the clonally expanded peripheral T cells were specific for was not determined. After ivuxolimab, CD8+ T cells had more expanded clones than CD4+ T cells on average. At doses from 0.1 to 3.0 mg/kg, clonal expansion was seen in both CD4+ and CD8+ blood T cells between baseline and week 6. Low levels of normalized T-cell clonal expansion were also shown by some nonresponding patients.

On this clone: Its binding antigen is unknown. Nothing much larger sits one base from this clone, and base qualities are not available.

To sequence the TCRbeta CDR3 region, genomic DNA was isolated from the sorted cells. The immunoSEQ Assay was used for sequencing of TCRbeta CDR3 regions. Sourced from immuneACCESS, this table was stored by TCRdb with only in-frame sequences that have V and J called. A share of the clones is absent; for the studies checked, an unresolved V gene accounts for under half, and the remainder has no known explanation. The sample table records about 34,000 clones; 83% of these occur just once. Jointly, the top ten make up under 25% of the sample. Patients with a history of autoimmune disease or receiving systemic immunosuppression were excluded from the trial. In every dose cohort, peripheral blood was drawn for TCR sequencing at baseline, cycle 4 day 1, and cycle 7 day 1. The samples were taken from a phase I, first-in-human, multicenter, open-label dose-escalation trial of ivuxolimab. Adults with locally advanced or metastatic melanoma, renal cell carcinoma, hepatocellular carcinoma or head and neck squamous cell carcinoma were enrolled in the trial. Before TCR sequencing, CD4+ T cells and CD8+ T cells from peripheral blood were sorted into separate populations.

The receptor was derived from an adult with an advanced solid tumor such as melanoma, head and neck, liver or kidney cancer. The sequenced sample was CD4+ or CD8+ T cells sorted from blood, obtained in a trial of the OX40 agonist ivuxolimab.

The CDR3 here reads CATAAPTGNTEAFF. Here is the DNA: TGTGCCACCGCGGCCCCTACGGGGAACACTGAAGCTTTCTTT. In this chain, TRBV10-3 is recombined with TRBJ1-1; confidence is insufficient to name the D gene. Including the terminal cysteine and phenylalanine, the CDR3 comprises 14 residues. Only the CDR3 DNA is retained, 42 bases long and in frame from the first base. V is pared back by 10 bases and J by 1 base, with 16 bases lying between the germline termini. CDR1 ENHRY and CDR2 SYGVKD are derived from the germline V gene.